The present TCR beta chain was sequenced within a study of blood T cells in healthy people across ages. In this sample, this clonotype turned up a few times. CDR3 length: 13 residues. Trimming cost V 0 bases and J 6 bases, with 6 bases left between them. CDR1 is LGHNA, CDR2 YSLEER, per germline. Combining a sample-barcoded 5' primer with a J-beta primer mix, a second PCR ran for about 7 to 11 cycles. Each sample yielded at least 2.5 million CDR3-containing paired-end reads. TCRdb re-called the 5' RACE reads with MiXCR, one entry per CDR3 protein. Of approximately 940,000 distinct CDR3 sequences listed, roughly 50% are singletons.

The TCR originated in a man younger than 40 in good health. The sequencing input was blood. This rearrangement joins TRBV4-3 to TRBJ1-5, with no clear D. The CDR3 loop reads CASSQDLGQPQHF. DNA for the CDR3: TGCGCCAGCAGCCAAGATCTTGGTCAGCCCCAGCATTTT.